This TCR beta chain was recovered during a study of T-cell reconstitution after alpha-beta-depleted transplantation in children. As it was prepared, the TCRbeta library received unique molecular identifiers. One entry per CDR3 protein, called by TCRdb with MiXCR from the PCR reads. Of more than 450,000 distinct CDR3 sequences in the sample, roughly 18% were seen once. The CDR3 is 14 amino acids. The V and J ends lost 0 bases and 6 bases respectively, with 13 bases between them. Per the germline V gene, CDR1 is SGDLS and CDR2 is YYNGEE. This sequence was found in a human donor who donated a stem cell graft to a child with acute lymphoblastic leukemia. V and J are TRBV9 and TRBJ2-7, with a weak D call TRBD2 (6 bases). Sequences were derived from PBMCs from the stem cell graft donor, sampled from the stem cell graft. In nucleotides, the CDR3 is TGTGCCAGCAGCGTAGGGGGGGACCCTCTCGAGCAGTACTTC. It is translated as CASSVGGDPLEQYF.